These T cell receptor beta chains were read from a single sample in a study of CXCR3-negative and CXCR3-positive naive CD8 T cells. With the 5' RACE reads reprocessed, TCRdb shows one record per CDR3 protein and no DNA. This sample's table has 130,000 to 150,000 distinct CDR3 sequences. The sample consisted of naive CXCR3+ CD8+ T cells from blood. The receptors were sampled from a human donor in good health. Some clones in this sample may be carry-over from other donors' samples. Each CDR3 is given with its conserved first and last residue.

j_gene	v_gene	len	CDR3aa
TRBJ1-1	TRBV14	18	CASSQDWGTVNVYTEAFF
TRBJ2-1	TRBV7-9	15	CASSRRDRGHNEQFF
TRBJ2-5	TRBV7-2	11	CASSEGPTQYF
TRBJ2-5	TRBV12-3/TRBV12-4	13	CASSSTATGPQYF
TRBJ1-2	TRBV5-4	16	CASSLGRSLAFYGYTF
TRBJ2-1	TRBV29-1	12	CSVLDNHNEQFF
TRBJ2-5	TRBV11-3	14	CASSSGAAPETQYF
TRBJ2-1	TRBV27	13	CASSSGLYNEQFF
TRBJ1-5	TRBV7-9	14	CASSEGTGNQPQHF
TRBJ2-7	TRBV10-3	12	CAISGQVYEQYF
TRBJ1-1	TRBV11-3	12	CATSIRGTEAFF
TRBJ2-2	TRBV29-1	13	CSVDRGNTGELFF
TRBJ2-1	TRBV7-2	15	CASSPGPLFYNEQFF
TRBJ2-3	TRBV11-2	12	CASSSTMDTKYF
TRBJ1-2	TRBV20-1	13	CSADDSDDYGYTF
TRBJ2-1	TRBV5-1	16	CASSFWADRGRNEQFF
TRBJ1-1	TRBV11-2	17	CASSSPDRGGGNTEAFF
TRBJ1-2	TRBV7-6	16	CASSLEGTRVDYGYTF
TRBJ2-7	TRBV29-1	16	CSVAPTPGVYSYEQYF
TRBJ1-1	TRBV5-4	13	CASSFQGNTEAFF
TRBJ1-1	TRBV30	13	CAWNTGVSTEAFF
TRBJ1-2	TRBV6-5	14	CASSDRETNYGYTF
TRBJ2-2	TRBV18	14	CASSPAGNTGELFF
TRBJ2-7	TRBV7-9	14	CASSLDGDYYEQYF
TRBJ2-1	TRBV2	17	CASSEAVAGGPYNEQFF
TRBJ2-3	TRBV3-1	16	CASSQVIATSTDTKYF
TRBJ1-6	TRBV7-9	16	CASSPSTGDHNSPLHF
TRBJ2-3	TRBV29-1	14	CSVEAGRSTDTQYF
TRBJ2-7	TRBV29-1	13	CSVEIRDGIDQYF
TRBJ2-1	TRBV7-9	16	CASSSFRDKHPDEQFF
TRBJ2-6	TRBV29-1	13	CSVTPIGANVLTF
TRBJ1-1	TRBV30	13	CAWSVIGNTEAFF
TRBJ1-4	TRBV19	14	CASSGGATNEKLFF
TRBJ2-4	TRBV10-3	14	CATESPLGENIQYF
TRBJ2-2	TRBV4-1	16	CASSQDHRGSTGELFF
TRBJ2-2	TRBV12-3/TRBV12-4	12	CASRTRTGELFF
TRBJ2-7	TRBV20-1	14	CSARDRNSGYEQYF
TRBJ2-3	TRBV7-6	13	CASSASGLDTQYF
TRBJ1-1	TRBV7-9	12	CASSTTGREPFF
TRBJ1-2	TRBV7-9	13	CASSLRTEYGYTF
TRBJ2-7	TRBV28	12	CASRTTSYEQYF
TRBJ1-2	TRBV4-3	16	CASSQDRDLPDRGYTF
TRBJ2-5	TRBV20-1	16	CSARWTSGGWGETQYF
TRBJ2-1	TRBV12-3/TRBV12-4	15	CASSTGGTPYNEQFF
TRBJ1-1	TRBV29-1	13	CSVDNKPNTEAFF
TRBJ2-1	TRBV4-1	17	CASSQDASGGAINEQFF
TRBJ2-7	TRBV21-1	14	CAGLRPGPSYEQYF
TRBJ2-5	TRBV12-3/TRBV12-4	12	CASRPGEETQYF
TRBJ1-4	TRBV7-2	13	CASRPGAAEKLFF
TRBJ2-3	TRBV7-2	15	CASSLDAGITDTQYF
TRBJ2-3	TRBV12-3/TRBV12-4	15	CASSLSPEATDTQYF
TRBJ1-6	TRBV18	12	CASSTGDSPLHF
TRBJ1-1	TRBV7-3	13	CASRGLGNTEAFF
TRBJ2-7	TRBV5-6	16	CASRPGGQGSVYEQYF
TRBJ1-6	TRBV5-1	15	CASRDRGELNSPLHF
TRBJ2-7	TRBV29-1	11	CSVEEGYEQYF
TRBJ2-2	TRBV29-1	15	CSVVGTSENTGELFF